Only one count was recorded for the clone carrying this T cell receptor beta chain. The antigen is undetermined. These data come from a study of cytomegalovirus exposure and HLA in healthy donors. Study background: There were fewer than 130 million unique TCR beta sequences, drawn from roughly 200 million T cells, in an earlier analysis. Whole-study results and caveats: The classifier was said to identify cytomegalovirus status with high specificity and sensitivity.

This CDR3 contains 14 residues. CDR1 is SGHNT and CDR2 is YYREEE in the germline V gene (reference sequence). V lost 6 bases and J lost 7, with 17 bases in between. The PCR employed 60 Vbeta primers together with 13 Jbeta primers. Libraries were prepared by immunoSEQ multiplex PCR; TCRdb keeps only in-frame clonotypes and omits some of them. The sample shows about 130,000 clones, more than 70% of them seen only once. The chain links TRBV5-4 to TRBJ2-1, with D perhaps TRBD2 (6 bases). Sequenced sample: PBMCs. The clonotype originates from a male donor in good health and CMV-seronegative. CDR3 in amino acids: CASTPGLGRNEQFF. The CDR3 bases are TGTGCCAGCACCCCCGGGCTAGGGAGGAATGAGCAGTTCTTC.